The clone carrying this TCR beta chain was counted at least ten times. The data stem from a study of T cells in Graves' hyperthyroidism and ophthalmopathy. Amplified TCR beta CDR3 regions came from RNA transcripts. The HTBI primer set drove a first-round RT-PCR of the TCR CDR3. TCRdb ran MiXCR on the multiplex PCR reads and lists one entry per CDR3 protein. The sample includes roughly 520,000 distinct CDR3 sequences, approximately 25% of them seen just once. V lost 4 bases to trimming and J lost 6 bases, with 9 bases between them. CDR3 size: 13 residues. CDR1 and CDR2 from the germline V gene are ENHRY and SYGVKD.

This sequence was found in a woman in her 30s with Graves' ophthalmopathy. The chain joins TRBV10-3 to TRBJ2-2; perhaps TRBD1 as D (5 bases). Input material: blood. The CDR3 is CAISGPGSGELFF. DNA for the CDR3: TGTGCCATCAGTGGTCCAGGGTCCGGGGAGCTGTTTTTT.